The 10 T cell receptor beta chains below were found in one sample sequenced in a study of T cells in Graves' hyperthyroidism and ophthalmopathy. Amplified TCR beta CDR3 regions derived from RNA transcripts. The HTBI set primed first-round TCR CDR3 RT-PCR. Each CDR3 protein gets one entry after TCRdb re-called the multiplex PCR reads with MiXCR. The data hold 700,000 to 950,000 distinct CDR3 sequences, with about 35% observed a single time. The specimen sequenced was blood. The source of these receptors is a woman aged 40 to 50 with Graves' hyperthyroidism.

This clonotype was found many times. The chain employs TRBV7-9 and TRBJ1-2; D is unresolved. CDR3 length: 11 amino acids. Trimming shortened V by 1 base and J by 8 bases, and 5 bases separated the two germline ends. Germline CDR1 SEHNR, CDR2 FQNEAQ (reference sequence). CDR3 protein: CASSLGPGYTF. In DNA, the CDR3 is TGTGCCAGCAGCTTAGGACCGGGCTACACCTTC.

A single count supports this clonotype. The rearrangement uses TRBV7-9 and TRBJ2-7; the D gene is possibly TRBD1 (6 bases). CDR1 and CDR2 from the germline V gene are SEHNR and FQNEAQ (reference sequence). V shed 5 bases and J shed 2 bases, with 25 bases lying between them. The CDR3 consists of 18 residues. This CDR3 is CASSQDPPWTDQTYEQYF. CDR3 bases: TGTGCCAGCAGCCAAGATCCCCCTTGGACAGACCAGACCTACGAGCAGTACTTC.

This sequence joins TRBV19 and TRBJ1-5; D gene ambiguous. Trimming left V 7 bases short and J 0 bases short, with 13 bases between. CDR1 and CDR2 (germline): LNHDA, SQIVND (reference sequence). The CDR3 covers 15 residues. In nucleotides, the CDR3 is TGTGCCAGTAAAGAGTCCGGCTATAGCAATCAGCCCCAGCATTTT. Translation: CASKESGYSNQPQHF.

The chain carries TRBV20-1 and TRBJ1-3; tentatively, D is TRBD1 (6 bases). Trimming left V 4 bases short and J 2 bases short, with 12 bases between. CDR1 DFQATT and CDR2 SNEGSKA come from the germline V gene (reference sequence). CDR3 length: 14 residues. The CDR3 reads CSATRTVAGNTIYF. CDR3 DNA sequence: TGCAGTGCTACCCGGACAGTTGCTGGAAACACCATATATTTT.

This clonotype was seen many times. The chain uses TRBV19 and TRBJ1-5, with D uncertain. CDR1 is LNHDA and CDR2 is SQIVND in the germline V gene (reference sequence). The ends were cut back, 4 bases at V and 1 base at J, with 14 bases in the middle. The CDR3 is 16 amino acids. Here the CDR3 DNA reads TGTGCCAGTAGTACCCTCTCCGTGAGGAGCAATCAGCCCCAGCATTTT. Its translation: CASSTLSVRSNQPQHF. Full variable domain (remainder filled in from reference TRBV19 and TRBJ1-5): DGGITQSPKYLFRKEGQNVTLSCEQNLNHDAMYWYRQDPGQGLRLIYYSQIVNDFQKGDIAEGYSVSREKKESFPLTVTSAQKNPTAFYLCASSTLSVRSNQPQHFGDGTRLSIL.

This clonotype showed up many times. The genes are TRBV12-3 or TRBV12-4 and TRBJ1-2; D is possibly TRBD1 (5 bases). The CDR3 has 14 residues. The V and J ends lost 3 bases and 7 bases respectively, with 15 bases between them. The DNA for the CDR3 is TGTGCCAGCAGTTTTCAGGGACGTTCTGCTGGCTACACCTTC. This sequence encodes CASSFQGRSAGYTF.

This clonotype was picked up many times. V and J are TRBV10-3 and TRBJ2-5; D is unclear. This CDR3 contains 13 residues. Germline V gene data show CDR1 as ENHRY and CDR2 as SYGVKD. Trimming shortened V by 2 bases and J by 2 bases, and 6 bases separated the two germline ends. The CDR3 region has the DNA TGTGCCATCAGTGAGGCAGAGCAAGAGACCCAGTACTTC. Translation: CAISEAEQETQYF.

This clonotype was counted ten times or more. The chain employs TRBV24-1 and TRBJ2-5; a possible D gene is TRBD1 (5 bases). With 4 bases removed from V and 0 bases from J, the gap between germline ends came to 11 bases. CDR3 size: 15 residues. Germline V gene lookup returns CDR1 KGHDR and CDR2 SFDVKD. The CDR3 sequence is CATSDIRDNQETQYF. The DNA for the CDR3 is TGTGCCACCAGTGACATCAGGGATAACCAAGAGACCCAGTACTTC.

This clonotype has a handful of counts. The chain uses TRBV12-3 or TRBV12-4 and TRBJ2-7; 11 bases line up with TRBD1. V was clipped by 6 bases and J by 6 bases; unmatched bases: 10. There are 15 residues in the CDR3. The CDR3 bases are TGTGCCAGCAGCCAAGATACGGACAGGGGGCGCGAGCAGTACTTC. This sequence encodes CASSQDTDRGREQYF.

This clonotype was seen many times. The CDR3 DNA reads TGTGCCAGCAGTTACTTGGGGGGAAGCCAGCCCCAGCATTTT. Encoded protein: CASSYLGGSQPQHF. This chain connects TRBV6-5 to TRBJ1-5; tentative D call: TRBD1 (5 bases). Germline CDR1 MNHEY, CDR2 SVGAGI. V was pared by 1 base and J by 7 bases, with 11 bases between. CDR3 size: 14 residues.